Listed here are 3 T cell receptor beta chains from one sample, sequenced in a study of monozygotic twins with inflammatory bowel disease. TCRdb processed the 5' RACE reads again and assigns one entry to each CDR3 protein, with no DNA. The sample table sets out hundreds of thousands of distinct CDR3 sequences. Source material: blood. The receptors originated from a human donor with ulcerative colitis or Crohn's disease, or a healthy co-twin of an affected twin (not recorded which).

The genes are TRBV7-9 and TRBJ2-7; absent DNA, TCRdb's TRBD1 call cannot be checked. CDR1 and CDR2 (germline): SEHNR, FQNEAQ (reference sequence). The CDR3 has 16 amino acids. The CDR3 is CASSLSWGGTSYEQYF.

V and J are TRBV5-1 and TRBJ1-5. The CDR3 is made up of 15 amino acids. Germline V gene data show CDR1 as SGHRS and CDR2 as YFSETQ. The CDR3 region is CASSLVGLPTQPQHF.

CDR3: CASSRLGGRGSHNEQFF. The V gene is TRBV5-1, the J gene TRBJ2-1; the D call of TRBD2 rests on TCRdb alone, since no DNA is present to check it. This CDR3 comprises 17 residues. Germline values: CDR1 SGHRS, CDR2 YFSETQ.